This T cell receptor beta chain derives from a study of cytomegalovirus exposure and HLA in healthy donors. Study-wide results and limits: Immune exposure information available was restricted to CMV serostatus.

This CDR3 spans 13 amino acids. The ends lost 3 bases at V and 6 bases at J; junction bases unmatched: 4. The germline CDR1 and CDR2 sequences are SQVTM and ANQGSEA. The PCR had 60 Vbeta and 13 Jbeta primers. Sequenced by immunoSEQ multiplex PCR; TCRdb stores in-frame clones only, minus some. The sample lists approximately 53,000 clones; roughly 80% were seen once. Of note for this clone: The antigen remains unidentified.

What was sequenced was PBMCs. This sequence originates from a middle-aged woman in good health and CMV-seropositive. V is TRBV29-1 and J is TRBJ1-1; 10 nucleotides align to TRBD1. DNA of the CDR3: TGCAGCGTTGAGAGGGACAGGGGCTCTGAAGCTTTCTTT. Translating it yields CSVERDRGSEAFF.